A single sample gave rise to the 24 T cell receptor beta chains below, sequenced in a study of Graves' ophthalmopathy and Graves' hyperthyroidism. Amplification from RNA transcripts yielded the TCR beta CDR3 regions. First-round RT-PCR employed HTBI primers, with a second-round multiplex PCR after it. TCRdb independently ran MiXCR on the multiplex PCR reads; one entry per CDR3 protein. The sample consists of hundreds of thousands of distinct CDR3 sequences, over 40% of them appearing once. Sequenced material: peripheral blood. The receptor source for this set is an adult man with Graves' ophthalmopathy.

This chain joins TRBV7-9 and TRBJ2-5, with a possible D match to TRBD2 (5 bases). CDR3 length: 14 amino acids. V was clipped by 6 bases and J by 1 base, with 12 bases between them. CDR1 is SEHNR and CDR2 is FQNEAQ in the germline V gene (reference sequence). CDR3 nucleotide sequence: TGTGCCAGCAGGCGAGGGCACCTCCAAGAGACCCAGTACTTC. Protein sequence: CASRRGHLQETQYF.

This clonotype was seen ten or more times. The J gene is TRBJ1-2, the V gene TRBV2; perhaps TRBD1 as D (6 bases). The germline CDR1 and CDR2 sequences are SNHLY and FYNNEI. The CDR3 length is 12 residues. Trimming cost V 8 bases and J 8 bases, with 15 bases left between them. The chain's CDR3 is CASLQGIGGYTF. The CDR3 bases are TGTGCCAGCTTGCAGGGGATAGGAGGCTACACCTTC.

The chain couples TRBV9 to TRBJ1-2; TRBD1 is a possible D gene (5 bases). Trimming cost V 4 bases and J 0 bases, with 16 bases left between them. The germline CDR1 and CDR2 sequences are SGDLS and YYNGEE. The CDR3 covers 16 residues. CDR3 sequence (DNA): TGTGCCAGCAGCATCAGGGACGCGGGGACTAACTATGGCTACACCTTC. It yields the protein CASSIRDAGTNYGYTF.

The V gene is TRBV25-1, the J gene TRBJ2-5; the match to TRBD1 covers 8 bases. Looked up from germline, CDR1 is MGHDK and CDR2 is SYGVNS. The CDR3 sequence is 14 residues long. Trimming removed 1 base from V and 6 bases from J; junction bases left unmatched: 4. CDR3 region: CASSESGQGQTQYF. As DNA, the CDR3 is TGTGCCAGCAGTGAATCCGGACAGGGTCAGACCCAGTACTTC.

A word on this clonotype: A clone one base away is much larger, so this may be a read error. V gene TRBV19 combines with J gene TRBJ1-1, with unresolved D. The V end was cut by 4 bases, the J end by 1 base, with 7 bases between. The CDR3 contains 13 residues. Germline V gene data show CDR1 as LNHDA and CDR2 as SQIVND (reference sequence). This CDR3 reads CASSTMTNTEAFF. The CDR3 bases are TGTGCCAGTAGTACTATGACGAACACTGAAGCTTTCTTT.

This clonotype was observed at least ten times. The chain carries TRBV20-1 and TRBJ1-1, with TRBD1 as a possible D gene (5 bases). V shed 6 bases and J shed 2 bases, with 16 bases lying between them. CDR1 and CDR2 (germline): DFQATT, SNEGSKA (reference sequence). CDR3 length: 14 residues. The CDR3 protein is CSARLGAINTEAFF. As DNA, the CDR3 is TGCAGTGCCCGACTCGGGGCGATTAACACTGAAGCTTTCTTT.

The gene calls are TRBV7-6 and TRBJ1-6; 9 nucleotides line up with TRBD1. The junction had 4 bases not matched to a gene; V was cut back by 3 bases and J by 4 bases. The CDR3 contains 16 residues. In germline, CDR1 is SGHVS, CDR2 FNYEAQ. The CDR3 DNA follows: TGTGCCAGCAGCTTCGGGACAGGGTTTTATAATTCACCCCTCCACTTT. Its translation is CASSFGTGFYNSPLHF.

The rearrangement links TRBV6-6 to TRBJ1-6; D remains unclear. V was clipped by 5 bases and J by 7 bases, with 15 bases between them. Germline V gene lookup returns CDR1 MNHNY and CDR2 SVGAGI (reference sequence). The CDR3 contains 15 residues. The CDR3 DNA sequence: TGTGCCAGCAGTAGTAGTCGACGGAAAAATTCACCCCTCCACTTT. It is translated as CASSSSRRKNSPLHF.

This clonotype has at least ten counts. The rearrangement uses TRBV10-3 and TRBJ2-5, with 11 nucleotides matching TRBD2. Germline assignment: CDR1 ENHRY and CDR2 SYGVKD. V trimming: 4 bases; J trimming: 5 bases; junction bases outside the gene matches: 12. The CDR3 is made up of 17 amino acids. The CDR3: CAISGSASGGPGETQYF. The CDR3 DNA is TGTGCCATCAGTGGGTCGGCTAGCGGGGGGCCAGGGGAGACCCAGTACTTC.

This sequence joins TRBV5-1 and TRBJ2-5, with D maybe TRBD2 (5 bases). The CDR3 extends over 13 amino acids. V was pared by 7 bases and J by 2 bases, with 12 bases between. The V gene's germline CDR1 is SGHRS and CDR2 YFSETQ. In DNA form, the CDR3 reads TGCGCCAGCGCTTTCGGGATACAAGAGACCCAGTACTTC. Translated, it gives CASAFGIQETQYF.

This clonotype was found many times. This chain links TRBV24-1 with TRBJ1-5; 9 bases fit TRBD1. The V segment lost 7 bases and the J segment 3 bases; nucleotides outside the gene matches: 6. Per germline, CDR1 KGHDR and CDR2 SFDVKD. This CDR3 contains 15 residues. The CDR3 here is CATSPGQGYNQPQHF. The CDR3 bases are TGTGCCACCAGCCCGGGACAGGGCTACAATCAGCCCCAGCATTTT.

Here the CDR3 DNA reads TGCAGTGCACCGGACAGCGCCCGTTCGCACATTCAGTACTTC. Its protein product is CSAPDSARSHIQYF. V gene TRBV20-1 combines with J gene TRBJ2-4; D perhaps matches TRBD1 (6 bases). V gave up 6 bases and J gave up 8 bases, with 20 bases separating them. Germline CDR1 and CDR2: DFQATT and SNEGSKA (reference sequence). The CDR3 has 14 residues.

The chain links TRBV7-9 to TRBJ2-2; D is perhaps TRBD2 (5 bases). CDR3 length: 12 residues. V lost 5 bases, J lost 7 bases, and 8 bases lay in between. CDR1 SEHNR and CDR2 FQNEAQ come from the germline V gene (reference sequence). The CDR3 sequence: CASSVRDGELFF. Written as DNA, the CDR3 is TGTGCCAGCAGCGTCCGGGACGGGGAGCTGTTTTTT.

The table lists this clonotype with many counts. In DNA form, the CDR3 reads TGTGCCAGCGGGTGGGCAGGGCGTTCGGGGGCCAACGTCCTGACTTTC. It yields the protein CASGWAGRSGANVLTF. V and J are TRBV6-5 and TRBJ2-6, with D maybe TRBD1 (5 bases). Germline V CDR1 and CDR2: MNHEY, SVGAGI. CDR3 length: 16 residues. Between the trimmed V and J ends, which lost 8 bases and 4 bases, there was a span of 18 bases.

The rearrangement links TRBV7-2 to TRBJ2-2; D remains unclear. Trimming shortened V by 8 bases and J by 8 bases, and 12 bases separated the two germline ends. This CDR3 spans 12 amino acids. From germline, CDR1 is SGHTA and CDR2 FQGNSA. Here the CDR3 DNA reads TGTGCCAGCGGGCAGCCTGGGGGGGAGCTGTTTTTT. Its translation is CASGQPGGELFF.

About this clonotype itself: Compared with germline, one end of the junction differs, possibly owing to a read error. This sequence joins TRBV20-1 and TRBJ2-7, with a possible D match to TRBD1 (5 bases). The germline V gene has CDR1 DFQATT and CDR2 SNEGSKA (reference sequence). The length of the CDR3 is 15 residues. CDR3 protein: CSAGDGQGAGYEQYF. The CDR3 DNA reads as TGCAGTGCTGGAGATGGTCAAGGGGCCGGCTACGAGCAGTACTTC.

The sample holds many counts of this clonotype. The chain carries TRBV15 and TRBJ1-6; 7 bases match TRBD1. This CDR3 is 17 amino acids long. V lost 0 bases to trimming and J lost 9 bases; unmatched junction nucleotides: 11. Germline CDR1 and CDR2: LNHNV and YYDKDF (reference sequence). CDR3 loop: CATSRDRGQGGGSPLHF. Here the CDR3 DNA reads TGTGCCACCAGCAGAGATCGCGGGCAGGGGGGTGGTTCACCCCTCCACTTT.

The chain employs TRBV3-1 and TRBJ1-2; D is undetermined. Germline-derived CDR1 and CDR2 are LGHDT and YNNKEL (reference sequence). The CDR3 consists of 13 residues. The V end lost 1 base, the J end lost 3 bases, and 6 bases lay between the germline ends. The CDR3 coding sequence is TGTGCCAGCAGCCAAGTGGTTGACTATGGCTACACCTTC. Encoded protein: CASSQVVDYGYTF.

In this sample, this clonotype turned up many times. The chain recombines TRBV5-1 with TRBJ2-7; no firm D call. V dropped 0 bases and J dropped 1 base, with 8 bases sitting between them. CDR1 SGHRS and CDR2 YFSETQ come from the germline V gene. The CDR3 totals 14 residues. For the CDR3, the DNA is TGCGCCAGCAGCTTGGAGTTGCAGTCCTACGAGCAGTACTTC. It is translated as CASSLELQSYEQYF.

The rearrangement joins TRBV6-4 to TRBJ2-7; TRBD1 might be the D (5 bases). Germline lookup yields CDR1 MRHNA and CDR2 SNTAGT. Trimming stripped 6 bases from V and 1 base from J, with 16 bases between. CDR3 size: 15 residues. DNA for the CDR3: TGTGCCAGCAGAAGTAGACAGTCTACATCCTACGAGCAGTACTTC. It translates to CASRSRQSTSYEQYF.

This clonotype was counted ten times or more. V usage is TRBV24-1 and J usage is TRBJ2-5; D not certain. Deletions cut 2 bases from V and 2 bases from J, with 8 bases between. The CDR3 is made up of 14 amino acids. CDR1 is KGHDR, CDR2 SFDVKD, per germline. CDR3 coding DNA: TGTGCCACCAGTGATTGGACCGTTCAAGAGACCCAGTACTTC. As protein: CATSDWTVQETQYF.

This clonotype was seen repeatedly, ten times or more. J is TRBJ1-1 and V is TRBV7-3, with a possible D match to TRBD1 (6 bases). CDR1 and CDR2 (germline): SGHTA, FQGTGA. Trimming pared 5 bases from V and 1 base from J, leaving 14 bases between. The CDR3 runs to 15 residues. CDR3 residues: CASSAPGHPNTEAFF. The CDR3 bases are TGTGCCAGCAGCGCCCCGGGACACCCGAACACTGAAGCTTTCTTT.

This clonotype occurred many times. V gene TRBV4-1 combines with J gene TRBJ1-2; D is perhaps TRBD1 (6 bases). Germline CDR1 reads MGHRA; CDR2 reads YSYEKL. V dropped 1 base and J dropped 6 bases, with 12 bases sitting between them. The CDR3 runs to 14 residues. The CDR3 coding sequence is TGCGCCAGCAGCCAAGCGGGAGGGGGTGATGGCTACACCTTC. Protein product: CASSQAGGGDGYTF.

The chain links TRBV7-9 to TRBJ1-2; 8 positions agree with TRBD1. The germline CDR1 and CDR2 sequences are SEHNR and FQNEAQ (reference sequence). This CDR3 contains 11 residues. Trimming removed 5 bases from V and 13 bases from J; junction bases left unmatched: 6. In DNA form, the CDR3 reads TGTGCCAGCAGCATTGGACAGGGTATCACCTTC. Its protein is CASSIGQGITF. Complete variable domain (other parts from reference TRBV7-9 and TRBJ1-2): DTGVSQNPRHKITKRGQNVTFRCDPISEHNRLYWYRQTLGQGPEFLTYFQNEAQLEKSRLLSDRFSAERPKGSFSTLEIQRTEQGDSAMYLCASSIGQGITFGSGTRLTVV.